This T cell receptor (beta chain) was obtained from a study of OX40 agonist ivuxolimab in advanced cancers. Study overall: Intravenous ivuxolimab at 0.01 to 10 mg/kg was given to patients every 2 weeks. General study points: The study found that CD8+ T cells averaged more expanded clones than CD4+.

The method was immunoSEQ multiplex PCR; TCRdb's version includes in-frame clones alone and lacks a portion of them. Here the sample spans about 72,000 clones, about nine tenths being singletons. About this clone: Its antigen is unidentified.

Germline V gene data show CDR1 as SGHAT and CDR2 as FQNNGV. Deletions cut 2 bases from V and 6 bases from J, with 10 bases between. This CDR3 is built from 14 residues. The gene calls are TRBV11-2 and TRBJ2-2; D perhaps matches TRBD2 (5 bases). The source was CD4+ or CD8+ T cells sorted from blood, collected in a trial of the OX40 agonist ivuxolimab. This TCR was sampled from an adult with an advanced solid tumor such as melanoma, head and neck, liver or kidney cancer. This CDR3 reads CASSLRAGSGELFF. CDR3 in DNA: TGTGCCAGCAGCTTAAGGGCGGGCTCCGGGGAGCTGTTTTTT.